The clone carrying this T cell receptor beta chain showed up just a few times. Its antigen remains unidentified. This sample is drawn from a study of cytotoxic CD8 clonotypes in ibrutinib-treated CLL. Whole-study results and caveats: In comparison with age-matched healthy donors, baseline clonality was higher and tracked circulating CD8+ T-cell counts. Sampling times differed between sustained-remission and progressing patients. Public clonotypes occurred uncommonly; on treatment, they contracted or remained stable.

The CDR3 is made up of 14 amino acids. CDR1 is LNHDA, CDR2 SQIVND, per germline (reference sequence). V was pared by 5 bases and J by 0 bases, with 10 bases between. Only in-frame clones appear in the TCRdb table, and some are missing; sequencing was by immunoSEQ multiplex PCR. The table lists hundreds of thousands of clones, 60% to 75% of them singletons, with 15% in the top ten. The TCR was taken from a human donor with chronic lymphocytic leukemia. The chain uses TRBV19 and TRBJ1-1; no reliable D call. The source was PBMCs, collected after 24 months of ibrutinib treatment. The CDR3 here is CASSARHLNTEAFF. CDR3 in DNA: TGTGCCAGTAGTGCCCGACACCTGAACACTGAAGCTTTCTTT.